This T cell receptor beta chain was found in a study of vaccination effects on CD4 cells after COVID-19. Looking at the study overall: After expansion with viral peptide pools in the ViraFEST assay, antigen-specific CD4+ T cells were sequenced.

General study findings and limits: The study had few convalescent patients and no early post-infection timepoints.

V dropped 5 bases and J dropped 5; count of bases not matched to a gene: 9. The CDR3 consists of 15 residues. Germline V gives CDR1 DFQATT, CDR2 SNEGSKA (reference sequence). Having been cultured for 9 to 11 days, the cells underwent CD4+ T cell isolation. Vaccinees lacked prior SARS-CoV-2 infection and tested negative for nucleocapsid antibodies. Of note for this clone: Its antigen is not known.

Clones were sequenced by immunoSEQ multiplex PCR, and TCRdb holds only the in-frame ones, with some missing. The sample contains about 58,000 clones, over 65% of which appear only once. The chain links TRBV20-1 to TRBJ1-6, with 7 bases identical to TRBD1. The source material was CD4+ T cells from PBMCs cultured without peptide, sampled before COVID-19 vaccination. The TCR originated in a human donor who received a COVID-19 vaccine. CDR3 nucleotides: TGCAGTGCTCGTGTGACAGGGACGAATAATTCACCCCTCCACTTT. Protein sequence: CSARVTGTNNSPLHF.